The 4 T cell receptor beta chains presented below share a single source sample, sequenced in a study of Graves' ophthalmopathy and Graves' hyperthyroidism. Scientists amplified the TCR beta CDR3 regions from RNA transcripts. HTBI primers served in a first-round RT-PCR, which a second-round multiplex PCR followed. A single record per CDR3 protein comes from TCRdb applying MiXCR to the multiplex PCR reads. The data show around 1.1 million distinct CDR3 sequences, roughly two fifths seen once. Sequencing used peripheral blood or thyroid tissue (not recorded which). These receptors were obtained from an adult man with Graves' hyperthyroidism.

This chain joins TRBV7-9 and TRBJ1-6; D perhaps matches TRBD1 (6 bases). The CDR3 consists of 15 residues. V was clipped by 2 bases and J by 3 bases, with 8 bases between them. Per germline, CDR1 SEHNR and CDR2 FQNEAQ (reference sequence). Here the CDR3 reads CASSLRTVYNSPLHF. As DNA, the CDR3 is TGTGCCAGCAGCTTAAGGACAGTCTATAATTCACCCCTCCACTTT. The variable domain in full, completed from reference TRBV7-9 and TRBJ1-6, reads DTGVSQNPRHKITKRGQNVTFRCDPISEHNRLYWYRQTLGQGPEFLTYFQNEAQLEKSRLLSDRFSAERPKGSFSTLEIQRTEQGDSAMYLCASSLRTVYNSPLHFGNGTRLTVT.

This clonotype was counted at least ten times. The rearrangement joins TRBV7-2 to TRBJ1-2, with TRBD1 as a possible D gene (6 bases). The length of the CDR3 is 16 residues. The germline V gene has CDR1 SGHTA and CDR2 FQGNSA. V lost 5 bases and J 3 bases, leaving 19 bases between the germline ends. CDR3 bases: TGTGCCAGCAGCCATGAGGGGGGGCGCCTAGACTATGGCTACACCTTC. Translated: CASSHEGGRLDYGYTF. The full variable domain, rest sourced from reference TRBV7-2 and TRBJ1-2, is GAGVSQSPSNKVTEKGKDVELRCDPISGHTALYWYRQSLGQGLEFLIYFQGNSAPDKSGLPSDRFSAERTGGSVSTLTIQRTQQEDSAVYLCASSHEGGRLDYGYTFGSGTRLTVV.

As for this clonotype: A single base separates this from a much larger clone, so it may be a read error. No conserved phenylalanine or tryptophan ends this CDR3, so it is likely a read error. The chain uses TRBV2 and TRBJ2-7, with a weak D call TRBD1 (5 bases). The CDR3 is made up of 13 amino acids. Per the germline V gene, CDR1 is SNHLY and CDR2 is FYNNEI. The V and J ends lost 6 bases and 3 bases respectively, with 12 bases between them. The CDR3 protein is CASRSQGYYEQYL. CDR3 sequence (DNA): TGTGCCAGCAGATCCCAGGGTTACTACGAGCAGTACCTC.

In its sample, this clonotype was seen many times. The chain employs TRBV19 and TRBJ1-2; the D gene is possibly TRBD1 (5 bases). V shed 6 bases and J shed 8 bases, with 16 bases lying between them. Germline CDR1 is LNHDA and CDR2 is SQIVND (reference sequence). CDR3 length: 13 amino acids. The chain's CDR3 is CASRYQGSRGYTF. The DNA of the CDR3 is TGTGCCAGTAGATATCAGGGTTCGCGAGGCTACACCTTC.